This T cell receptor (beta chain) was profiled in a study of cytomegalovirus exposure and HLA in healthy donors. Repertoires were generated with immunoSEQ multiplex PCR, while TCRdb's copy carries only in-frame clones and drops some. The sample consists of approximately 180,000 clones, around 86% of them appearing once. The CDR3 totals 14 residues. CDR1 and CDR2 (germline): MDHEN, SYDVKM. V lost 7 bases, J lost 5 bases, and 5 bases stayed unmatched. This sequence originates from a young man in good health and CMV-seropositive. The chain has TRBV28 and TRBJ2-1, with 10 bases lining up with TRBD1. The sample consisted of PBMCs. This CDR3 is CASTRDRGNNEQFF. As DNA, the CDR3 is TGTGCCAGCACCCGGGACAGGGGCAACAATGAGCAGTTCTTC.